This TCR beta chain was sequenced for a study of cytomegalovirus exposure and HLA in healthy donors. Overall study findings and caveats: The classifier reportedly diagnosed cytomegalovirus status with high sensitivity and specificity. Through in vitro validation, three CMV-associated chains were shown to be specific for CMV antigens. TCR beta chains numbering some 160 were designated cytomegalovirus-associated.

Of note for this clone: Its specificity is not known.

Using immunoSEQ multiplex PCR, the repertoire was profiled, and TCRdb retains in-frame clones only, with some absent. Seen here are under 400,000 clones, around 86% observed once, and the top ten hold 0.83%. Germline CDR1 and CDR2: SGHTA and FQGNSA. The CDR3 contains 13 residues. Between the trimmed V and J ends, which lost 1 base and 5 bases, there was a span of 8 bases. The donors were members of the roughly 120-subject validation cohort (separate from the roughly 670-subject first cohort). Specimen: PBMCs. This chain links TRBV7-2 with TRBJ1-2; no firm D call. This clonotype was sampled from a young woman in good health and CMV-seronegative. This CDR3 is CASSLGGLYGYTF. The CDR3 DNA sequence: TGTGCCAGCAGCTTAGGAGGTCTATATGGCTACACCTTC.